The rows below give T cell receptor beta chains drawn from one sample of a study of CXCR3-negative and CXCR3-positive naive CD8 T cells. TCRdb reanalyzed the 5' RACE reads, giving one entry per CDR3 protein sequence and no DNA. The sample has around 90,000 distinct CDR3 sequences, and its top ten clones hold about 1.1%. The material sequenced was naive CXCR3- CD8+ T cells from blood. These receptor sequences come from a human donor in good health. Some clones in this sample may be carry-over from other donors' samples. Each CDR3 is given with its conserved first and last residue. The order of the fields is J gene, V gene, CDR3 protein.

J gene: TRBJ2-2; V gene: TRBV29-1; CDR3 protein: CSVEAGGITGELFF
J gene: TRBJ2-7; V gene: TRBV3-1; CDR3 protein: CASSRGSSSIYEQYF
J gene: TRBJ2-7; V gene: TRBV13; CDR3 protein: CASSTGLASGQYEQYF
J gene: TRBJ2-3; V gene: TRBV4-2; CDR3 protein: CASSPPGGSGTDTQYF
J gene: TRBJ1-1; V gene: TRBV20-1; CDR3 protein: CSARGPGVRNTEAFF
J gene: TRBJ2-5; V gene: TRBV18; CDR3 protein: CASSPGYQETQYF
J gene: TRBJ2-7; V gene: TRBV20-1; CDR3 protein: CSARARVKSGEQYF
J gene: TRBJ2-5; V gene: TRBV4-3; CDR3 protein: CASSQDRGETQYF
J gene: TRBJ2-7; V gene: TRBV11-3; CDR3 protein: CASSPLRGGGYEQYF
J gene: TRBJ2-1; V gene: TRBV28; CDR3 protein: CASSAPLAGVHDEQFF